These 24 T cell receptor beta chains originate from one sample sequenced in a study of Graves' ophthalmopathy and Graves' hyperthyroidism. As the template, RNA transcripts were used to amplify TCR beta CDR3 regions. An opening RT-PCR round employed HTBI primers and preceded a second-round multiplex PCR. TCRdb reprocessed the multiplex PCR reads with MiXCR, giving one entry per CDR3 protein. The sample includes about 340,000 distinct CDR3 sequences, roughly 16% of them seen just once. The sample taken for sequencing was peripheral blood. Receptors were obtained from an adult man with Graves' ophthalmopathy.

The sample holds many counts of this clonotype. CDR3 in amino acids: CASSVMGFRDTEAFF. The CDR3, as DNA: TGTGCCAGCAGCGTGATGGGGTTTAGGGACACTGAAGCTTTCTTT. The V gene is TRBV7-2, the J gene TRBJ1-1; D call uncertain. The germline CDR1 and CDR2 sequences are SGHTA and FQGNSA. The CDR3 consists of 15 residues. Trimming removed 5 bases from V and 3 bases from J, with 16 bases in between.

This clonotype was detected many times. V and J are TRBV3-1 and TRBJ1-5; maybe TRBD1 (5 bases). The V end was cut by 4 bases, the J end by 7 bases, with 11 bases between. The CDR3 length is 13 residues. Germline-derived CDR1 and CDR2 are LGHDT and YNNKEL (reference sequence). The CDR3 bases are TGTGCCAGCAGCCCCTTTAGGGACCAGCCCCAGCATTTT. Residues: CASSPFRDQPQHF. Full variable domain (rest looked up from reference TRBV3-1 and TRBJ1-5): DTAVSQTPKYLVTQMGNDKSIKCEQNLGHDTMYWYKQDSKKFLKIMFSYNNKELIINETVPNRFSPKSPDKAHLNLHINSLELGDSAVYFCASSPFRDQPQHFGDGTRLSIL.

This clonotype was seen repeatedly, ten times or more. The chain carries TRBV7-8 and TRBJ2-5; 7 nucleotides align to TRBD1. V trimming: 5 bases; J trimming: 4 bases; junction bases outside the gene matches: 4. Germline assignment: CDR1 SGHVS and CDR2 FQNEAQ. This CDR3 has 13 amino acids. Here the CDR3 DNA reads TGTGCCAGCAGCCGACAGGGAACAGAGACCCAGTACTTC. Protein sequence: CASSRQGTETQYF.

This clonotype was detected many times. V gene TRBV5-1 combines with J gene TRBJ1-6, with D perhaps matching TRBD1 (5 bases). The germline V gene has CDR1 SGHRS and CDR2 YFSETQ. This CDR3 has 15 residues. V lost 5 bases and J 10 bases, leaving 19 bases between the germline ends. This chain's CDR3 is CASRRIGGLISPLHF. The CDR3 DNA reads TGCGCCAGCAGACGTATCGGGGGTTTAATATCACCCCTCCACTTT.

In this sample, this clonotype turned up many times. CDR3 residues: CASSPWGGPQYF. CDR3 DNA sequence: TGTGCCAGCAGTCCATGGGGAGGGCCCCAGTACTTC. The chain has TRBV28 and TRBJ2-5; 7 bases match TRBD2. Germline V CDR1 and CDR2: MDHEN, SYDVKM. The CDR3 length is 12 residues. V was clipped by 5 bases and J by 9 bases; unmatched bases: 6.

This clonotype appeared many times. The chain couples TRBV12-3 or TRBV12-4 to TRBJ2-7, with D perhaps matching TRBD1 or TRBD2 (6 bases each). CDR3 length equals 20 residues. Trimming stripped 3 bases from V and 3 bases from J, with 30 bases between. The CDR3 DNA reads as TGTGCCAGCAGTTTGGCCTCCAGGGGCCTAGGGGGGTACCCAGACTACGAGCAGTACTTC. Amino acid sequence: CASSLASRGLGGYPDYEQYF.

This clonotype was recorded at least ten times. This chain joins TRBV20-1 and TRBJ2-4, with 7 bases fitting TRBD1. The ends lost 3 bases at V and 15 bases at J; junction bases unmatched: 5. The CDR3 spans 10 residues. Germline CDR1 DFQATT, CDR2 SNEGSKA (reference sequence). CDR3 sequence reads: CSASGTETYF. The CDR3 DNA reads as TGCAGTGCTAGCGGGACAGAGACGTACTTC.

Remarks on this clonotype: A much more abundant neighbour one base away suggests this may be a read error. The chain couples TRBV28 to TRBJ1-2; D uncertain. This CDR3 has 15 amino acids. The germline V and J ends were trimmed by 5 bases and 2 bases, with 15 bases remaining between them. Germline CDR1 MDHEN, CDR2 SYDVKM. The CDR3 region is CASSMQAILNYGYTF. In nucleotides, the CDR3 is TGTGCCAGCAGTATGCAAGCGATCCTAAACTATGGCTACACCTTC.

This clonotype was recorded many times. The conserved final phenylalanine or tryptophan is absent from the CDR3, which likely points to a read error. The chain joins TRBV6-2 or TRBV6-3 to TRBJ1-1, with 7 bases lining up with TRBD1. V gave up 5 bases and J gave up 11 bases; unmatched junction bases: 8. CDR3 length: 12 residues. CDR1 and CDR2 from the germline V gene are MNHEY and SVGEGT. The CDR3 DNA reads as TGTGCCAGCAGTCGTGACAAGGGGGCGGCTTTCCTT. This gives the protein CASSRDKGAAFL.

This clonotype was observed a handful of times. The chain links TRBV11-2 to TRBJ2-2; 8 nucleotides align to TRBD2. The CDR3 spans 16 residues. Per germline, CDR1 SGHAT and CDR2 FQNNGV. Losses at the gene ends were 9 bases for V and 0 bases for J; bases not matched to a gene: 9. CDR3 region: CASSHRGGPNTGELFF. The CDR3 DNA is TGTGCCAGTTCCCACCGCGGGGGGCCGAACACCGGGGAGCTGTTTTTT.

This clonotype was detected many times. The CDR3 nucleotides read TGCGCCAGCAGCCAAGCGTTTAACAGGGAGTACGAGCAGTACTTC. Protein product: CASSQAFNREYEQYF. The chain recombines TRBV4-3 with TRBJ2-7, with D tentatively TRBD1 (6 bases). The germline CDR1 and CDR2 sequences are LGHNA and YSLEER. V dropped 1 base and J dropped 4 bases, with 14 bases sitting between them. The CDR3 spans 15 residues.

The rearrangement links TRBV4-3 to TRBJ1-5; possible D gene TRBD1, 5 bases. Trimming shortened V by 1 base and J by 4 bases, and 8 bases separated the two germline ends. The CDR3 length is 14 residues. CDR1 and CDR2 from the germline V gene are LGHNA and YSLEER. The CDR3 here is CASSQVGENQPQHF. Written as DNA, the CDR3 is TGCGCCAGCAGCCAAGTAGGGGAGAATCAGCCCCAGCATTTT.

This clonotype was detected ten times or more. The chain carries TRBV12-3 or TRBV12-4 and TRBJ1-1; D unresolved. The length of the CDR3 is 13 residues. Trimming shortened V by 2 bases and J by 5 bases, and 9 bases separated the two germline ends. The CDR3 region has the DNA TGTGCCAGCAGTTTAAATCGGGATACTGAAGCTTTCTTT. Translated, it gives CASSLNRDTEAFF.

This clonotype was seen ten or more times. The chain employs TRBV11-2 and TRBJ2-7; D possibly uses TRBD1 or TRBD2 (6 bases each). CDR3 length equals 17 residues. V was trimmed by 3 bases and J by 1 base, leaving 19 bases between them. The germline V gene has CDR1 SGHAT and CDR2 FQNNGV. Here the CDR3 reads CASSFGTTSWVSYEQYF. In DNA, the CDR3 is TGTGCCAGCAGCTTCGGGACAACTAGCTGGGTATCCTACGAGCAGTACTTC.

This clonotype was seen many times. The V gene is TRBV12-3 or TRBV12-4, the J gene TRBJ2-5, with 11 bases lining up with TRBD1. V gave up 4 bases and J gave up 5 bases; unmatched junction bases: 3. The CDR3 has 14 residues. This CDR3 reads CASSSGTGGETQYF. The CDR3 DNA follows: TGTGCCAGCAGTTCCGGGACAGGGGGGGAGACCCAGTACTTC.

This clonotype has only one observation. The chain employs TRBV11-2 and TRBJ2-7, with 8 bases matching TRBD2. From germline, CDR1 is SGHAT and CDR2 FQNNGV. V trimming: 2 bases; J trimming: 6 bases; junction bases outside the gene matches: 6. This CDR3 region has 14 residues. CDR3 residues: CASSLTGGASEQYF. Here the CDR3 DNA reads TGTGCCAGCAGCTTAACGGGGGGGGCATCCGAGCAGTACTTC.

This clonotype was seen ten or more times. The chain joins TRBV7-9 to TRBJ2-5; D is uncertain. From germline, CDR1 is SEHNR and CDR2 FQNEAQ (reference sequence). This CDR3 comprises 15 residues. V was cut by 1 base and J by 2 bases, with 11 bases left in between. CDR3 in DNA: TGTGCCAGCAGCTTAGTGATGGTCACTCAAGAGACCCAGTACTTC. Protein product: CASSLVMVTQETQYF. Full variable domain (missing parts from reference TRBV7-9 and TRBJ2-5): DTGVSQNPRHKITKRGQNVTFRCDPISEHNRLYWYRQTLGQGPEFLTYFQNEAQLEKSRLLSDRFSAERPKGSFSTLEIQRTEQGDSAMYLCASSLVMVTQETQYFGPGTRLLVL.

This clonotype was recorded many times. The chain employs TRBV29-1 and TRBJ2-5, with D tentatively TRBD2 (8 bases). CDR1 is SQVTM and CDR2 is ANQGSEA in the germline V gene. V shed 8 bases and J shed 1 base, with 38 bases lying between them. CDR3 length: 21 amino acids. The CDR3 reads CSSIARRRGGKTDRSQETQYF. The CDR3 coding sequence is TGCAGCTCTATAGCCCGGCGGCGCGGGGGGAAGACGGACAGGAGCCAAGAGACCCAGTACTTC.

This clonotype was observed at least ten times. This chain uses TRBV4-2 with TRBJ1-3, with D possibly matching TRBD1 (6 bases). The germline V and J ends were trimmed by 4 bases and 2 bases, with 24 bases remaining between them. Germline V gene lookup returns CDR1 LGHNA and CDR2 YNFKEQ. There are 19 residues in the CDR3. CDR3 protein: CASSPAQGREGRAGNTIYF. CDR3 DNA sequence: TGTGCCAGCAGCCCTGCACAGGGAAGGGAAGGACGGGCTGGAAACACCATATATTTT.

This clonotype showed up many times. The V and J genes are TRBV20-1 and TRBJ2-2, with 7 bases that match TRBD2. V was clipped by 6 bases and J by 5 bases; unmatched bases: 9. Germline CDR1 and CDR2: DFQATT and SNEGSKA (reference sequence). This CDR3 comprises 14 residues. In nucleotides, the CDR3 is TGCAGTGCAGACAGCGGGACGGGGACCGGGGAGCTGTTTTTT. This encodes CSADSGTGTGELFF.

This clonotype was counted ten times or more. The CDR3 is CASSQGTDGGGETQYF. The CDR3 DNA reads TGTGCCAGCAGCCAGGGCACTGACGGAGGAGGAGAGACCCAGTACTTC. V usage is TRBV11-2 and J usage is TRBJ2-5; D could derive from TRBD1 or TRBD2 (5 bases each). V lost 5 bases and J lost 4, with 20 bases in between. Germline assignment: CDR1 SGHAT and CDR2 FQNNGV. The CDR3 is 16 amino acids.

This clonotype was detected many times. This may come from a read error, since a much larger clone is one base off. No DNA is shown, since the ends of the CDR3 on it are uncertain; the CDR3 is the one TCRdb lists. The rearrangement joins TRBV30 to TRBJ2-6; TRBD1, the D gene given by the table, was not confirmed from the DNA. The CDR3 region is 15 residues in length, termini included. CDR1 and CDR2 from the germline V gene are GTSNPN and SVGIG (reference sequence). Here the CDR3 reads CAWAWGARGANVLAF.

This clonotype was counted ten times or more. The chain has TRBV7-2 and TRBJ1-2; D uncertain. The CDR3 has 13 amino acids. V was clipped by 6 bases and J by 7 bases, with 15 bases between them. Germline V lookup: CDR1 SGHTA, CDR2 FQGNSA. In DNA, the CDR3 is TGTGCCAGCAGTCTAACGGGTTTCTCTGGCTACACCTTC. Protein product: CASSLTGFSGYTF.

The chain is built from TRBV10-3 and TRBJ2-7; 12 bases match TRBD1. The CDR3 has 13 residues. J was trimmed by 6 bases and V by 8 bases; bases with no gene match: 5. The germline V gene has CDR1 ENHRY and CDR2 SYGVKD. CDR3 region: CAIGGTGGIEQYF. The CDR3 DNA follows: TGTGCCATCGGCGGGACAGGGGGCATCGAGCAGTACTTC.